This note documents a single T cell receptor (beta chain) sequence. These data belong to a study of blood T cells in healthy people across ages. The authors ran a second PCR of roughly 6 to 12 cycles using a sample-barcoded 5' primer and a J-beta primer mix. TCRdb itself ran the 5' RACE reads through MiXCR, one entry per CDR3 protein. The data hold approximately 1,100,000 distinct CDR3 sequences, with under 55% observed a single time. V lost 2 bases to trimming and J lost 6 bases, with 11 bases between them. From germline, CDR1 is MNHEY and CDR2 SVGAGI. The CDR3 is 13 residues long. This chain connects TRBV6-5 to TRBJ2-7; no clear D. Sequencing input: blood. This clonotype originated in a woman aged 55-75 years in good health. The CDR3 sequence is CASSYSPQREQYF. The CDR3 bases are TGTGCCAGCAGTTACAGCCCACAGCGCGAGCAGTACTTC.